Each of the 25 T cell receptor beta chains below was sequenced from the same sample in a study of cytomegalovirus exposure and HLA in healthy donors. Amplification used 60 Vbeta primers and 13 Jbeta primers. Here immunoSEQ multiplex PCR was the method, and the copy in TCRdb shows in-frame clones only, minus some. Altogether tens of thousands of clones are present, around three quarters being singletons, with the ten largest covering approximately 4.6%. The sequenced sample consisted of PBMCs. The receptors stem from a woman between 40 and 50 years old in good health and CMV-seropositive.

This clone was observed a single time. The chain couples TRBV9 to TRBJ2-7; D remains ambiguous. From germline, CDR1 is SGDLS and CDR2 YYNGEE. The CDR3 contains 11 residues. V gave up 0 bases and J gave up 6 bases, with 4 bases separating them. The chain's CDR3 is CASSVDGEQYF. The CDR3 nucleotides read TGTGCCAGCAGCGTAGACGGCGAGCAGTACTTC.

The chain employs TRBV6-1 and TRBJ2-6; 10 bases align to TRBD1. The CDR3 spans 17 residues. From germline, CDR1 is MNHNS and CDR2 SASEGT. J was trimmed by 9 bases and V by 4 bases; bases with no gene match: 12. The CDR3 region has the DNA TGTGCCAGCAGTGCCCTCACCAGGACAGGGGGTGGCAACGTCCTGACTTTC. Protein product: CASSALTRTGGGNVLTF.

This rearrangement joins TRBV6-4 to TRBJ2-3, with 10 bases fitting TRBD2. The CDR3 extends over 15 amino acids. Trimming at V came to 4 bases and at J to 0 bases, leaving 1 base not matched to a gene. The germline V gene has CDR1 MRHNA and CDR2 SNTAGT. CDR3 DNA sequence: TGTGCCAGCAGTGCGACTAGCGGGAGCACAGATACGCAGTATTTT. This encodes CASSATSGSTDTQYF.

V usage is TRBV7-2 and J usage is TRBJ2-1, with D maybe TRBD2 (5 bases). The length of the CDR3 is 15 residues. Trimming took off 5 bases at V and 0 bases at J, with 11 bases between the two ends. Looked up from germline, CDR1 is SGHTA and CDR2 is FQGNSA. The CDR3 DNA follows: TGTGCCAGCAGCCCCACTGAGGGCTCCTACAATGAGCAGTTCTTC. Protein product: CASSPTEGSYNEQFF.

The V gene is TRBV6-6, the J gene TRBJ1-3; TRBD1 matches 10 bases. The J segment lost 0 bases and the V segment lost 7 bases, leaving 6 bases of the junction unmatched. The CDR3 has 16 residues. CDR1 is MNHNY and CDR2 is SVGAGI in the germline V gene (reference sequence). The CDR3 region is CASTGQGGGSGNTIYF. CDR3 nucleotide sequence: TGTGCCAGCACTGGACAGGGGGGGGGCTCTGGAAACACCATATATTTT.

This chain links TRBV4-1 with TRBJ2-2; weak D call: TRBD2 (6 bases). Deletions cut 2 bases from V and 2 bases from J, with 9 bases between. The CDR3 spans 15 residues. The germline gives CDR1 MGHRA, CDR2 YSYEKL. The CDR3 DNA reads TGCGCCAGCAGCCAAACGGGACTCAACACCGGGGAGCTGTTTTTT. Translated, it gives CASSQTGLNTGELFF.

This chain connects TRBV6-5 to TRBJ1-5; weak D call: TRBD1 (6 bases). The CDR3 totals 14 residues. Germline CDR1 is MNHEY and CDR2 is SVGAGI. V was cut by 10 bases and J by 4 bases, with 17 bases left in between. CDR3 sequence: CATAGGAPNQPQHF. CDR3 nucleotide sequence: TGTGCCACCGCGGGGGGCGCCCCGAATCAGCCCCAGCATTTT.

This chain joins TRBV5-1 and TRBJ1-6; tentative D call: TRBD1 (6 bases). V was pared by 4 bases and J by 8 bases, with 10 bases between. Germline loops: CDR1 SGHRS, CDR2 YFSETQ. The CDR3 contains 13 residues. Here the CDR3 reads CASSQGGYSPLHF. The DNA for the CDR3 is TGCGCCAGCAGCCAAGGGGGATATTCACCCCTCCACTTT.

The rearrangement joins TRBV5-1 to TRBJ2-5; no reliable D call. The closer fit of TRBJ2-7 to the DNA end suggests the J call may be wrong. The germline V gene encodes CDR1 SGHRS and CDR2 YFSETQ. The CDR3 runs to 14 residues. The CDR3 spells CASSLGAYLDEQYF. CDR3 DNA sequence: TGCGCCAGCAGCTTGGGAGCGTACCTAGACGAGCAGTACTTC.

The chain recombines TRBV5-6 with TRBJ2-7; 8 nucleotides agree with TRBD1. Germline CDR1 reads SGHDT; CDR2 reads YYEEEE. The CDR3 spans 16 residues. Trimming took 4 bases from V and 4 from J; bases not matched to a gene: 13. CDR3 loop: CASSPSGQDTIYEQYF. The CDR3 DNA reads TGTGCCAGCAGCCCGTCGGGACAGGACACAATTTACGAGCAGTACTTC.

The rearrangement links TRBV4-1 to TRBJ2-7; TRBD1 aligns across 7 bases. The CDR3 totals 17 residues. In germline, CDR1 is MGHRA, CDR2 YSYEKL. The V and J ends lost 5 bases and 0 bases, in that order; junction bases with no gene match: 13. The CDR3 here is CASSFRWTGPSSYEQYF. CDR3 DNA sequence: TGCGCCAGCAGCTTTCGATGGACAGGCCCGAGCTCCTACGAGCAGTACTTC.

The CDR3 DNA sequence: TGTGCCAGCAGCTTCCAATCAAACAGGGGTACCCAGTACTTC. This translates into CASSFQSNRGTQYF. The chain joins TRBV7-3 to TRBJ2-5; 7 bases agree with TRBD1. The CDR3 consists of 14 residues. CDR1 and CDR2 (germline): SGHTA, FQGTGA. Trimming cost V 3 bases and J 8 bases; bases outside gene matches: 9.

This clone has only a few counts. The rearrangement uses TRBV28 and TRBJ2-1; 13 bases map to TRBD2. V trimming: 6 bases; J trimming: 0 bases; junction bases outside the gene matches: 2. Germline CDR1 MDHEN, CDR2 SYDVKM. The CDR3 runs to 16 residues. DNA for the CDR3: TGTGCCAGCAGCACTAGCGGGAGGGGCTCCTACAATGAGCAGTTCTTC. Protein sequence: CASSTSGRGSYNEQFF.

Here the CDR3 reads CASSPQVWREQFF. The CDR3, as DNA: TGTGCCAGCAGTCCCCAAGTCTGGAGAGAGCAGTTCTTC. The chain has TRBV27 and TRBJ2-1; D remains unclear. Germline CDR1 and CDR2: MNHEY and SMNVEV (reference sequence). This CDR3 is 13 amino acids long. The V end was cut by 5 bases, the J end by 10 bases, with 15 bases between.

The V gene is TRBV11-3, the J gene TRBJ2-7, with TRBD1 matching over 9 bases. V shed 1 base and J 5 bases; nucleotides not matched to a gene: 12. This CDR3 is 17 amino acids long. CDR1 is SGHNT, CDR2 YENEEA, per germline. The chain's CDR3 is CASSLGEGTGGFNEQYF. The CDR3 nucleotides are TGTGCCAGCAGCTTAGGGGAAGGAACAGGGGGCTTCAACGAGCAGTACTTC.

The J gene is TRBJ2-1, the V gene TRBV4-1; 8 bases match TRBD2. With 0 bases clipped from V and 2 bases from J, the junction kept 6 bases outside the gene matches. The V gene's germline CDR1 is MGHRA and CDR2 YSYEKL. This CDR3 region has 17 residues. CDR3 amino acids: CASSQDPAGVPYNEQFF. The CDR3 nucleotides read TGCGCCAGCAGCCAAGACCCAGCGGGAGTACCCTACAATGAGCAGTTCTTC.

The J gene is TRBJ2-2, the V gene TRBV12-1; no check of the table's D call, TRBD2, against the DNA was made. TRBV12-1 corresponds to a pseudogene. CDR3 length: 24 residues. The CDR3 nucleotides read TGTGCCAGCAGCGCTAACCGGGACTTCATCTGCGGGCAAAACGGCGTACTGCGGACCGGGGAGCTGTTTTTT. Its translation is CASSANRDFICGQNGVLRTGELFF.

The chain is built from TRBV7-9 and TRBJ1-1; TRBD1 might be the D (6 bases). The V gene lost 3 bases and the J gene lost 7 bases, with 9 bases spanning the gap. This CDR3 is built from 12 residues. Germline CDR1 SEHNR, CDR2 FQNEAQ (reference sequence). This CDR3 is CASSFDRFEAFF. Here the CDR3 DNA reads TGTGCCAGCAGCTTTGACAGGTTTGAAGCTTTCTTT.

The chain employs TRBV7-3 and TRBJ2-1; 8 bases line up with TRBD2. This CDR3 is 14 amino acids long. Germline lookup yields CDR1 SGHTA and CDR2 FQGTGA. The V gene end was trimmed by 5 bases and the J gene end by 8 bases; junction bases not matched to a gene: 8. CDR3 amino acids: CASSEGLVRDEQFF. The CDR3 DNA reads TGTGCCAGCAGCGAGGGACTAGTTAGGGATGAGCAGTTCTTC.

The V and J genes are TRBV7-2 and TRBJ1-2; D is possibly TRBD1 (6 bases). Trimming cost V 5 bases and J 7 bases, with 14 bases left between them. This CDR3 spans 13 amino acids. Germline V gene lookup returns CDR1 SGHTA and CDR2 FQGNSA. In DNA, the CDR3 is TGTGCCAGCAGCAGACAGGAAGAACGTGGCTACACCTTC. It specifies CASSRQEERGYTF.

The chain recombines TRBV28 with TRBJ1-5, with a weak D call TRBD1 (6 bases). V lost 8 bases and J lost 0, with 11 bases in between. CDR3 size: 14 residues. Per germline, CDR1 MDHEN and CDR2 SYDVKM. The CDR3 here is CASSGANSNQPQHF. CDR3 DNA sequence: TGTGCCAGCTCAGGGGCTAATAGCAATCAGCCCCAGCATTTT.

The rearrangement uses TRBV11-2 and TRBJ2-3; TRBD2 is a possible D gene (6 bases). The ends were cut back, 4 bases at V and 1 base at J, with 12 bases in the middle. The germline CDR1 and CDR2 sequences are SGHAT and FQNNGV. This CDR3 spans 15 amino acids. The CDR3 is CASSSGVSGTDTQYF. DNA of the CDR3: TGTGCCAGCAGCTCGGGGGTAAGCGGCACAGATACGCAGTATTTT.

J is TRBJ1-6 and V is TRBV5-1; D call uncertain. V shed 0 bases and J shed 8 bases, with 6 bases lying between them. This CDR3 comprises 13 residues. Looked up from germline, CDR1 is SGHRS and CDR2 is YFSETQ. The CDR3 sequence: CASSLATDSPLHF. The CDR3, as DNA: TGCGCCAGCAGCTTGGCCACGGATTCACCCCTCCACTTT. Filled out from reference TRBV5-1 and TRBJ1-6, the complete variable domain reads KAGVTQTPRYLIKTRGQQVTLSCSPISGHRSVSWYQQTPGQGLQFLFEYFSETQRNKGNFPGRFSGRQFSNSRSEMNVSTLELGDSALYLCASSLATDSPLHFGNGTRLTVT.

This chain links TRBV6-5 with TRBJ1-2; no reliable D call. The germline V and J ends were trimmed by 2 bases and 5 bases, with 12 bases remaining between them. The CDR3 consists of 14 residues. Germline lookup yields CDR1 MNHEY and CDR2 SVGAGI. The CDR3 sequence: CASSYGLSGYGYTF. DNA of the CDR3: TGTGCCAGCAGTTACGGTCTCTCGGGTTATGGCTACACCTTC.

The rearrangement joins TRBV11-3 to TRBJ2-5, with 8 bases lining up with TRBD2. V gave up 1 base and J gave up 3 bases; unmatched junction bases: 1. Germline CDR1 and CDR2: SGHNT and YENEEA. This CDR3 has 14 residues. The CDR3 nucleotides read TGTGCCAGCAGCTTAGCGGGAGGGAAAGAGACCCAGTACTTC. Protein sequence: CASSLAGGKETQYF.